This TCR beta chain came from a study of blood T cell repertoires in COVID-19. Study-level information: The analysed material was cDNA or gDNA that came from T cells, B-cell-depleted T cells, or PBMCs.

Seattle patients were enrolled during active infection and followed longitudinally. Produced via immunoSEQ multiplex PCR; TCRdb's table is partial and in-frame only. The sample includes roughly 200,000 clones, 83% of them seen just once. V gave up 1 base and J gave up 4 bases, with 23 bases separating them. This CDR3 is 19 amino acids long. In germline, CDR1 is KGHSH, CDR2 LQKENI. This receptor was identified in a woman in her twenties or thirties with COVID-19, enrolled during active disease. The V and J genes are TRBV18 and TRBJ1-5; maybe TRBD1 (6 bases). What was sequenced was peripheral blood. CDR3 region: CASSPRQVGGSLGNQPQHF. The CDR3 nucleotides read TGTGCCAGCTCACCACGGCAGGTTGGGGGCTCCCTCGGGAATCAGCCCCAGCATTTT.